This T cell receptor (beta chain) was sequenced during a study of T cell repertoires in cytomegalovirus infection. About the research overall: HLA-B-restricted CMV epitopes that are well studied were used alongside recently identified HLA-C-restricted ones. Both CMV infection and a matching HLA type were indicated by public TCR beta signatures. Findings and caveats of the study: The ex vivo response was dominated by HLA-C-restricted CMV-specific TCR beta clonotypes. Based on cumulative public TCR beta family frequency, carriers of CMV plus the relevant HLA were identified.

One entry per CDR3 protein, called by TCRdb with MiXCR from the reads. The sample shows roughly 920,000 distinct CDR3 sequences, approximately 31% of them seen only once. As regards this clonotype: Its antigen is undetermined.

The CDR3 sequence is 14 residues long. V was cut by 6 bases and J by 5 bases, with 16 bases left in between. Germline V gene data show CDR1 as MNHEY and CDR2 as SVGEGT. This sample comprised cultured CD8+ T cells from PBMCs, obtained from culture after CMV antigen stimulation. The TCR sequence derives from a human donor in good health (CMV status not recorded). Some clones in this sample may be carry-over from other donors' samples. The J gene is TRBJ1-2, the V gene TRBV6-2 or TRBV6-3; TRBD1 might be the D (5 bases). The CDR3 here is CASRPQGTVYGYTF. CDR3 sequence (DNA): TGTGCCAGCAGACCCCAAGGGACGGTATATGGCTACACCTTC.